The subject of this entry is one T cell receptor (beta chain). What it binds is not known. This sample is drawn from a study of T cell repertoires in cytomegalovirus infection. Study-level information: Evidence of both CMV infection and a matching HLA type came from public TCR beta signatures. Study conclusions and caveats: HLA-C-restricted CMV-specific TCR beta clonotypes prevailed in the ex vivo response.

In germline, CDR1 is SEHNR, CDR2 FQNEAQ (reference sequence). V was cut by 7 bases and J by 2 bases, with 25 bases left in between. The CDR3 has 18 residues. One entry per CDR3 protein, called by TCRdb with MiXCR from the reads. The top ten hold around an eighth of the sample, which has around 900,000 distinct CDR3 sequences, approximately 32% seen once. The sequences come from cultured CD8+ T cells from PBMCs, collected from culture after CMV antigen stimulation. This clonotype originated in a human donor in good health (CMV status not recorded). Some clones in this sample may be carry-over from other donors' samples. This chain joins TRBV7-9 and TRBJ2-3; D ambiguous. The CDR3 loop is CASTQPRLPLPTTDTQYF. The CDR3 DNA reads as TGTGCCAGCACCCAACCCCGACTTCCTTTGCCCACCACAGATACGCAGTATTTT.